The rows below give T cell receptor beta chains drawn from one sample of a study of neurological immune-mediated disorders. TCRdb reprocessed the 5' RACE reads via MiXCR and lists one record per CDR3 protein. The data show more than 70,000 distinct CDR3 sequences, about a tenth seen once. The sample was PBMCs. These TCRs come from a man aged 40-55 years in good health. The CDR3 runs from the conserved cysteine through the conserved F or W. A D gene is named only where the DNA matches it firmly. Size is stated for part of the rows, as once, few or many counts, or as a class when the clone is expanded.

d_call,clone_size,v_call,j_call,cdr3_aa,cdr3_nt
.,many,TRBV20-1,TRBJ1-2,CSARGISNYGYTF,TGCAGTGCTAGAGGGATATCTAACTATGGCTACACCTTC
TRBD1,many,TRBV3-1,TRBJ2-3,CASSQTGGDTQYF,TGTGCCAGCAGCCAGACAGGGGGAGATACGCAGTATTTT
TRBD1,many,TRBV20-1,TRBJ1-1,CSATQGGTEAFF,TGCAGTGCTACTCAGGGGGGCACTGAAGCTTTCTTT
TRBD1,.,TRBV9,TRBJ1-2,CASSALQGAPNYGYTF,TGTGCCAGCAGCGCTCTCCAGGGGGCACCTAACTATGGCTACACCTTC
.,many,TRBV7-9,TRBJ2-5,CASSLEGTQYF,TGTGCCAGCAGCTTAGAGGGGACCCAGTACTTC
.,many,TRBV6-5,TRBJ1-2,CASRNSGLLGYTF,TGTGCCAGCAGAAACTCAGGGTTATTAGGCTACACCTTC
.,.,TRBV12-3/TRBV12-4,TRBJ2-3,CASSTGQGGTDTQYF,TGTGCCAGCAGTACCGGACAGGGAGGGACAGATACGCAGTATTTT
.,.,TRBV20-1,TRBJ2-7,CSARHRVLDYEQYF,TGCAGTGCTAGGCACAGGGTACTCGACTACGAGCAGTACTTC
TRBD2,medium-sized,TRBV5-1,TRBJ2-7,CASSLSASGGALDEQYF,TGCGCCAGCAGCTTGTCGGCTAGCGGGGGGGCTTTGGACGAGCAGTACTTC
TRBD2,many,TRBV24-1,TRBJ2-1,CATMQGAGDNEQFF,TGTGCCACCATGCAGGGCGCGGGGGACAATGAGCAGTTCTTC
TRBD1,few,TRBV7-9,TRBJ1-6,CASTLDRGNSPLHF,TGTGCCAGCACCCTCGACAGGGGGAATTCACCCCTCCACTTT
.,.,TRBV5-5,TRBJ2-2,CASNSPGSYTGELFF,TGTGCCAGCAACTCCCCGGGGAGCTACACCGGGGAGCTGTTTTTT
.,many,TRBV7-9,TRBJ1-2,CASSLGLEKPNYGYTF,TGTGCCAGCAGCTTGGGGCTGGAGAAGCCTAACTATGGCTACACCTTC
.,many,TRBV6-2/TRBV6-3,TRBJ2-3,CASSWSESITDTQYF,TGTGCCAGCAGTTGGAGCGAGAGCATAACTGATACGCAGTATTTT
.,many,TRBV11-2,TRBJ2-1,CASTRTAGASYNEQFF,TGTGCCAGCACCCGGACTGCGGGGGCCTCCTACAATGAGCAGTTCTTC
.,many,TRBV29-1,TRBJ2-3,CSVGGPDTQYF,TGCAGCGTTGGAGGTCCAGATACGCAGTATTTT
TRBD2,many,TRBV9,TRBJ2-1,CASSALAGGPNEQFF,TGTGCCAGCAGCGCCCTAGCGGGAGGGCCGAATGAGCAGTTCTTC
TRBD1,few,TRBV19,TRBJ1-2,CASSSPPGTSGQPFYGYTF,TGTGCCAGTAGCTCTCCGCCGGGAACGTCGGGACAGCCTTTCTATGGCTACACCTTC